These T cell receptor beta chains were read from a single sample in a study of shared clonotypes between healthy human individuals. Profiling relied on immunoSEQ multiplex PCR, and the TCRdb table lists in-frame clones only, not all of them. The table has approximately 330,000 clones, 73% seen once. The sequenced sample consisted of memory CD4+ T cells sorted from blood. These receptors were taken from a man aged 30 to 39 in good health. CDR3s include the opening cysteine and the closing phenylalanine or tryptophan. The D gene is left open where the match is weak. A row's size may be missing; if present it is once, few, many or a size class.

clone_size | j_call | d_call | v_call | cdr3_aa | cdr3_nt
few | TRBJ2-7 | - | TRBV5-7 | CASSLYRTRVYEQYF | TGTGCCAGCAGCCTGTACAGGACCCGAGTCTACGAGCAGTACTTC
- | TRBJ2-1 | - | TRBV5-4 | CASSLANNEQFF | TGTGCCAGCAGCTTGGCCAACAATGAGCAGTTCTTC
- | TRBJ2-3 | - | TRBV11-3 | CASSLFNTDTQYF | TGTGCCAGCAGCTTGTTTAACACAGATACGCAGTATTTT
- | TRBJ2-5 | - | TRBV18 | CASSESRGQETQYF | TGTGCCAGCTCCGAAAGCCGGGGTCAAGAGACCCAGTACTTC
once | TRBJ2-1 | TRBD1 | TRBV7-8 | CASTHVGEGQGQFF | TGTGCCAGCACCCATGTCGGGGAGGGACAGGGGCAGTTCTTC
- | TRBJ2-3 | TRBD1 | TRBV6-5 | CASRRGQGVWDTQYF | TGTGCCAGCAGGCGAGGACAGGGGGTTTGGGATACGCAGTATTTT
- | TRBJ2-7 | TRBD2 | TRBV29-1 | CSVSGPVGRESPNYEQYF | TGCAGCGTTTCAGGCCCCGTAGGGCGGGAGTCTCCCAACTACGAGCAGTACTTC
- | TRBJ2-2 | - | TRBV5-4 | CASSRGTVVNTGELFF | TGTGCCAGCAGTCGGGGTACGGTAGTCAACACCGGGGAGCTGTTTTTT
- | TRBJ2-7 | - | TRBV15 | CATSREEGLYEQYF | TGTGCCACCAGCAGAGAGGAGGGCCTCTACGAGCAGTACTTC
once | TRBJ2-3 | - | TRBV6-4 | CASSDTSEGTQYF | TGTGCCAGCAGTGACACGTCGGAGGGTACGCAGTATTTT
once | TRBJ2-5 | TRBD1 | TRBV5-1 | CASSPGTGQWIQETQYF | TGCGCCAGCAGCCCCGGGACAGGTCAGTGGATCCAAGAGACCCAGTACTTC
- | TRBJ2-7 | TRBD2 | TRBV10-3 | CATGLAGTYEQYF | TGTGCCACAGGACTAGCGGGGACCTACGAGCAGTACTTC
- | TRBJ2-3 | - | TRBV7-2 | CASSKGGTDTQYF | TGTGCCAGCAGCAAGGGGGGAACCGATACGCAGTATTTT
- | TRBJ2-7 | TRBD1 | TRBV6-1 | CASSAKVGQASYEQYF | TGTGCCAGCAGTGCAAAGGTAGGACAGGCCTCCTACGAGCAGTACTTC
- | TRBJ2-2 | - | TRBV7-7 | CASSLADARGSGELFF | TGTGCCAGCAGCTTAGCGGACGCCCGCGGTTCCGGGGAGCTGTTTTTT
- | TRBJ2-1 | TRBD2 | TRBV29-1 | CSVASGRPNEQFF | TGCAGCGTCGCTAGCGGGAGGCCCAATGAGCAGTTCTTC
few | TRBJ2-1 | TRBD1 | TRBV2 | CASIPSGQGQNNEQFF | TGTGCCAGCATCCCCTCGGGACAGGGGCAAAACAATGAGCAGTTCTTC
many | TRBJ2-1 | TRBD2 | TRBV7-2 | CASSPLAGSYNEQFF | TGTGCCAGCAGCCCGTTAGCGGGCTCCTACAATGAGCAGTTCTTC
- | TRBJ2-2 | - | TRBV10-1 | CASSDRGTGELFF | TGCGCCAGCAGTGATAGAGGGACCGGGGAGCTGTTTTTT
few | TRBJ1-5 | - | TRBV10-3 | CAISEDTSIVKPQHF | TGTGCCATCAGTGAGGACACGTCTATAGTTAAGCCCCAGCATTTT
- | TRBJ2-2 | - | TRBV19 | CASNRAGFPNTGELFF | TGTGCCAGTAACAGGGCAGGGTTCCCGAACACCGGGGAGCTGTTTTTT
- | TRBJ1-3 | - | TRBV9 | CASSALLSGNTIYF | TGTGCCAGCAGCGCTTTACTCTCTGGAAACACCATATATTTT
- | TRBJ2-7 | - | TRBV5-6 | CASSRGSDYEQYF | TGTGCCAGCAGCCGGGGCAGCGACTACGAGCAGTACTTC
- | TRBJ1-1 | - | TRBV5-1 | CASSWAGGGTEAFF | TGCGCCAGCAGCTGGGCCGGAGGGGGCACTGAAGCTTTCTTT
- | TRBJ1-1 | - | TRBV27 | CASSLYRNTEAFF | TGTGCCAGCAGTTTATACAGGAACACTGAAGCTTTCTTT